The TCR beta chain described here comes from a study of cytomegalovirus exposure and HLA in healthy donors. This CDR3 has 15 amino acids. The ends lost 1 base at V and 6 bases at J; junction bases unmatched: 4. Germline V gives CDR1 MGHRA, CDR2 YSYEKL. Study-wide results and caveats: Listed as cytomegalovirus-associated were more than 150 TCR beta chains.

In the PCR, 60 Vbeta and 13 Jbeta primers were used. Sequencing was performed with immunoSEQ multiplex PCR; in TCRdb, only in-frame clones are kept and a portion is missing. The sample includes approximately 80,000 clones, about three quarters of them seen just once. Concerning this clone itself: Its antigen is not known.

Sequencing input: PBMCs. The gene calls are TRBV4-1 and TRBJ2-2; 8 bases align to TRBD2. The TCR comes from a male donor in good health and CMV-seropositive. The CDR3 protein is CASSQAGLGAGELFF. CDR3 nucleotide sequence: TGCGCCAGCAGCCAAGCGGGACTAGGCGCCGGGGAGCTGTTTTTT.